This entry describes one T cell receptor beta chain. This clonotype showed up just a few times. The clone's antigen remains unknown. Base qualities are not recorded, but no much larger clone differs from it by a single base. The data stem from a study of blood T cells in healthy people across ages (dated by TCRdb to about 2015). In the study overall: In model experiments, roughly one uniquely barcoded TCR beta cDNA molecule per two T cells was captured by template switching. To track age-related changes in TCR beta repertoire diversity, the study relied on deep sequencing normalized with unique cDNA molecular identifiers. Donors were grouped into four age groups: young (average 16 years), middle-aged (less than 40), aged (around 60) and long-lived (over 80). To avoid experimental bias, donors of different ages were distributed randomly across sequencing lanes. The study analyzed two additional independent replicas of 1 million unique cDNA reads from the same blood draw for two donors, one aged 18 to 29 and one aged 80 or older.

V lost 0 bases and J lost 4 bases; the stretch between them is 14 bases long. The CDR3 goes from the cysteine to the phenylalanine over 15 residues. The only DNA kept is the CDR3, 45 bases in frame from the first base. Based on the germline V gene, the CDR1 and CDR2 sequences are SQVTM and ANQGSEA. General study outcomes and caveats: Estimates of total diversity from one million sequenced T cells were regarded as lower bounds and underestimates. Observed TCR beta diversity correlated strongly with the percentage of naive T cells measured by flow cytometry. Because donor CMV infection status was unknown, age-related changes in expanded clonotypes were potentially confounded. Observed TCR beta diversity per million T cells fell roughly linearly with age, and a significant reduction was already apparent by age around 40. Bulk unsorted PBMC profiling prevented conclusive comparison of naive and antigen-experienced compartments. Compared with the aged group, the long-lived group had more naive CD4+ T cells, fewer expanded clones and increased TCR diversity, a pattern suggesting age selection.

Systemically healthy Caucasian individuals from Russia, 35 to 40 in total and aged about 6 to 90 years, were included as donors. Each donor gave around 9.8 milliliters of peripheral blood, collected into EDTA-treated Vacutainer tubes. Ficoll-Paque density-gradient centrifugation was used to isolate PBMCs, with at least 6 million obtained per sample. Trizol reagent was used to extract total RNA from PBMCs, with at least 5.5 micrograms per sample. Naive CD45RAhigh/CD27high T cell percentages were measured by flow cytometry on a PBMC aliquot from every donor. Library generation was performed with 5' RACE. Sequenced on an Illumina HiSeq 2500. A second PCR of roughly 6 to 11 cycles was run with a J-beta primer mix and a sample-barcoded 5' primer. A template-switch 5' adaptor carrying 12 random nucleotides introduced a unique molecular identifier onto each TCR beta cDNA molecule. Each sample yielded at least 3 million CDR3-containing paired-end reads. The Mint cDNA synthesis kit, primed by a TRBC-specific oligonucleotide, was used to synthesize first-strand cDNA from all RNA. Following uracil-DNA glycosylase treatment, a first 18-cycle PCR with universal primers M1SS and BC2_uni_R was performed on all cDNA. In the original analysis: For normalization, 1 million high-quality reads, each with a distinct molecular identifier, were randomly selected from each sample. Reads with shared molecular identifiers were discarded instead of being binned into consensus sequences. CDR3 identification, clonotype clustering and error correction used MiTCR with a Q25 quality threshold and the strictest error-elimination algorithm. A nonparametric unseen species model with Euler transformation was used to estimate a lower bound on total TCR beta diversity. In-frame beta chains were kept once TCRdb had trimmed the public reads at Q25 with fastp and called clones with MiXCR. For every CDR3 protein sequence, its rows merge into one entry that carries the most common genes and DNA. These V and J calls derive from TCRdb rather than the authors' analysis. For this sample the table gives 580,000 or so distinct CDR3 sequences, of which around 50% were detected only once. The ten largest account for approximately 25% of the sample.

The sample was blood. This receptor was identified in an elderly man in good health. The sequence joins TRBV29-1 to TRBJ2-3; no D gene can be assigned with confidence. The sequenced DNA is TGCAGCGTTGAAGAGCAGAACCCGTATCCAGATACGCAGTATTTT. Its coded protein is CSVEEQNPYPDTQYF.